Shown below are 21 T cell receptor beta chains from a single sample sequenced in a study of cytomegalovirus exposure and HLA in healthy donors. Primers included in the PCR were 60 Vbeta and 13 Jbeta primers. The method was immunoSEQ multiplex PCR; TCRdb's version includes in-frame clones alone and lacks a portion of them. The table lists some 180,000 clones, 80% to 90% of them singletons, with about 2.5% in the top ten. The specimen sequenced was PBMCs. These receptors originate from a man aged 30 to 45 in good health and CMV-seropositive.

As for this clone: The sample carries other DNA sequences with the same CDR3. This chain uses TRBV7-9 with TRBJ1-5; a weak D match, TRBD1 (6 bases). This CDR3 is 18 amino acids long. V was cut by 3 bases and J by 9 bases, with 27 bases left in between. Germline V gives CDR1 SEHNR, CDR2 FQNEAQ (reference sequence). DNA for the CDR3: TGTGCCAGCAGCTTGGGAACCACCAGAGGGGGTTTCTCAGGGCCCCAGCATTTT. Amino acid sequence: CASSLGTTRGGFSGPQHF.

The chain combines TRBV19 with TRBJ2-2; TRBD2 agrees at 10 bases. Germline trimming cut 11 bases from V and 3 bases from J; bases unmatched to any gene: 6. Germline values: CDR1 LNHDA, CDR2 SQIVND (reference sequence). This CDR3 comprises 14 residues. The CDR3 region is CASKGLADTGELFF. The CDR3 DNA sequence: TGTGCCTCCAAAGGACTAGCGGACACCGGGGAGCTGTTTTTT.

The chain has TRBV5-5 and TRBJ1-2, with a weak D call TRBD1 (6 bases). The CDR3 is made up of 14 amino acids. Trimming stripped 3 bases from V and 4 bases from J, with 13 bases between. CDR1 and CDR2 (germline): SGHKS, YYEKEE (reference sequence). CDR3 sequence: CASSSLTGFYGYTF. DNA of the CDR3: TGTGCCAGCAGCTCGCTGACAGGATTCTATGGCTACACCTTC.

V usage is TRBV5-4 and J usage is TRBJ1-1; D possibly corresponds to TRBD1 (6 bases). The CDR3 covers 13 residues. The germline V and J ends were trimmed by 0 bases and 6 bases, with 9 bases remaining between them. Germline V lookup: CDR1 SGHNT, CDR2 YYREEE (reference sequence). The CDR3 nucleotides are TGTGCCAGCAGCTTGGGGACAGCCGCTGAAGCTTTCTTT. Translation: CASSLGTAAEAFF. The complete variable domain, with remaining parts taken from reference TRBV5-4 and TRBJ1-1, reads ETGVTQSPTHLIKTRGQQVTLRCSSQSGHNTVSWYQQALGQGPQFIFQYYREEENGRGNFPPRFSGLQFPNYSSELNVNALELDDSALYLCASSLGTAAEAFFGQGTRLTVV.

This clone was counted a single time. V is TRBV18 and J is TRBJ2-1, with 8 bases fitting TRBD1. CDR3 length: 15 residues. Unmatched junction bases numbered 7, after V lost 3 bases and J lost 6 bases. CDR1 is KGHSH and CDR2 is LQKENI in the germline V gene. The CDR3 spells CASSPVYQGANEQFF. CDR3 bases: TGTGCCAGCTCACCGGTATACCAGGGGGCCAATGAGCAGTTCTTC. The full variable domain, rest sourced from reference TRBV18 and TRBJ2-1, is NAGVMQNPRHLVRRRGQEARLRCSPMKGHSHVYWYRQLPEEGLKFMVYLQKENIIDESGMPKERFSAEFPKEGPSILRIQQVVRGDSAAYFCASSPVYQGANEQFFGPGTRLTVL.

Here the CDR3 reads CASSTRTAETQYF. The CDR3 DNA reads as TGTGCCAGTAGTACTAGGACAGCAGAGACCCAGTACTTC. The chain carries TRBV19 and TRBJ2-5, with D possibly matching TRBD1 (6 bases). Germline values: CDR1 LNHDA, CDR2 SQIVND (reference sequence). V lost 4 bases to trimming and J lost 4 bases, with 10 bases between them. The CDR3 loop spans 13 amino acids.

This chain joins TRBV11-2 and TRBJ2-7, with 9 bases that match TRBD2. The trim removed 0 bases at V and 2 bases at J, leaving 2 bases unmatched. This CDR3 spans 15 amino acids. Germline V gene data show CDR1 as SGHAT and CDR2 as FQNNGV. CDR3 DNA sequence: TGTGCCAGCAGCTTAGAGCTAGCGGGGACCTACGAGCAGTACTTC. Translated, it gives CASSLELAGTYEQYF.

The chain carries TRBV5-4 and TRBJ1-1; D is perhaps TRBD1 (5 bases). Germline V gene sequence: CDR1 SGHNT, CDR2 YYREEE (reference sequence). V was clipped by 5 bases and J by 0 bases, with 11 bases between them. This CDR3 contains 14 residues. The CDR3 loop is CASRAKGMNTEAFF. The CDR3 DNA follows: TGTGCCAGCAGGGCTAAGGGGATGAACACTGAAGCTTTCTTT. The full variable domain, rest sourced from reference TRBV5-4 and TRBJ1-1, is ETGVTQSPTHLIKTRGQQVTLRCSSQSGHNTVSWYQQALGQGPQFIFQYYREEENGRGNFPPRFSGLQFPNYSSELNVNALELDDSALYLCASRAKGMNTEAFFGQGTRLTVV.

The rearrangement uses TRBV5-4 and TRBJ2-7, with D maybe TRBD1 (5 bases). Germline values: CDR1 SGHNT, CDR2 YYREEE (reference sequence). V was pared by 5 bases and J by 0 bases, with 12 bases between. This CDR3 region has 14 residues. CDR3 region: CASSQGRHSYEQYF. The CDR3 region has the DNA TGTGCCAGCAGTCAGGGCCGACACTCCTACGAGCAGTACTTC.

On this clone: The same CDR3 arises from other DNA sequences in this sample as well. The rearrangement uses TRBV11-3 and TRBJ1-4; a weak D match, TRBD1 (5 bases). V was pared by 8 bases and J by 6 bases, with 16 bases between. Germline assignment: CDR1 SGHNT and CDR2 YENEEA. The CDR3 length is 14 residues. The CDR3 DNA is TGTGCCAGCTCCTCCCCAGGGAGGGATGAAAAACTGTTTTTT. Translated: CASSSPGRDEKLFF. The variable domain in full, with the rest retrieved from reference TRBV11-3 and TRBJ1-4, is EAGVVQSPRYKIIEKKQPVAFWCNPISGHNTLYWYLQNLGQGPELLIRYENEEAVDDSQLPKDRFSAERLKGVDSTLKIQPAELGDSAVYLCASSSPGRDEKLFFGSGTQLSVL.

This rearrangement joins TRBV30 to TRBJ2-1; no definite D call. Germline assignment: CDR1 GTSNPN and CDR2 SVGIG (reference sequence). This CDR3 has 14 residues. Trimming removed 3 bases from V and 5 bases from J, with 14 bases in between. CDR3 DNA sequence: TGTGCCTGGAGAAGAATGAGCCTGGACAATGAGCAGTTCTTC. It yields the protein CAWRRMSLDNEQFF.

The rearrangement links TRBV21-1 to TRBJ2-1; the D segment call TRBD2 is taken from the table without a DNA check. TRBV21-1 counts as a pseudogene. This CDR3 region has 17 residues. Here the CDR3 reads CASSNDGASGIHNEQFF. The CDR3 region has the DNA TGTGCCAGCAGCAACGATGGGGCTAGCGGGATCCACAATGAGCAGTTCTTC.

V gene TRBV6-1 combines with J gene TRBJ1-2, with 7 positions matching TRBD1. V was clipped by 4 bases and J by 1 base; unmatched bases: 15. CDR3 length equals 18 residues. Germline-derived CDR1 and CDR2 are MNHNS and SASEGT. The DNA of the CDR3 is TGTGCCAGCAGTGGTTTTACAGGGGTTAACTATCTTAACTATGGCTACACCTTC. Translating gives CASSGFTGVNYLNYGYTF.

This chain connects TRBV19 to TRBJ2-4; no clear D. The ends were cut back, 8 bases at V and 0 bases at J, with 14 bases in the middle. This CDR3 spans 15 amino acids. Germline lookup yields CDR1 LNHDA and CDR2 SQIVND (reference sequence). The CDR3 sequence: CASHSPGLAKNIQYF. CDR3 DNA: TGTGCCAGTCATAGCCCCGGCTTAGCCAAAAACATTCAGTACTTC.

The chain combines TRBV5-1 with TRBJ2-7, with 12 positions matching TRBD1. V dropped 3 bases and J dropped 1; count of bases not matched to a gene: 5. The CDR3 is made up of 16 amino acids. In germline, CDR1 is SGHRS, CDR2 YFSETQ. The CDR3 DNA is TGCGCCAGCAGCTGGGGACAGGGGGCCTTATCCTACGAGCAGTACGTC. As protein: CASSWGQGALSYEQYV.

This chain links TRBV5-4 with TRBJ2-5; 12 bases are a match to TRBD2. The CDR3 is 14 residues long. V was pared by 9 bases and J by 5 bases, with 8 bases of the junction left unmatched. Germline CDR1 and CDR2: SGHNT and YYREEE (reference sequence). The CDR3 region is CATHLAGGPETQYF. CDR3 nucleotides: TGTGCCACTCACCTAGCGGGAGGGCCGGAGACCCAGTACTTC.

The genes are TRBV7-2 and TRBJ2-3; tentatively, D is TRBD2 (6 bases). This CDR3 has 15 amino acids. Germline values: CDR1 SGHTA, CDR2 FQGNSA. The V gene lost 4 bases and the J gene lost 2 bases, with 13 bases spanning the gap. For the CDR3, the DNA is TGTGCCAGCAGCTCCCGACTAGGAAACACAGATACGCAGTATTTT. Translating it yields CASSSRLGNTDTQYF. Looking up the rest from reference TRBV7-2 and TRBJ2-3 gives the full variable domain: GAGVSQSPSNKVTEKGKDVELRCDPISGHTALYWYRQSLGQGLEFLIYFQGNSAPDKSGLPSDRFSAERTGGSVSTLTIQRTQQEDSAVYLCASSSRLGNTDTQYFGPGTRLTVL.

This clone was seen a single time. This rearrangement joins TRBV2 to TRBJ1-5, with a possible D match to TRBD1 (5 bases). The CDR3 totals 14 residues. Germline V gene sequence: CDR1 SNHLY, CDR2 FYNNEI. Trimming stripped 4 bases from V and 4 bases from J, with 11 bases between. For the CDR3, the DNA is TGTGCCAGCAGTGGTCGAGCAGGGAATCAGCCCCAGCATTTT. It encodes CASSGRAGNQPQHF. Full variable domain (rest looked up from reference TRBV2 and TRBJ1-5): EPEVTQTPSHQVTQMGQEVILRCVPISNHLYFYWYRQILGQKVEFLVSFYNNEISEKSEIFDDQFSVERPDGSNFTLKIRSTKLEDSAMYFCASSGRAGNQPQHFGDGTRLSIL.

This chain connects TRBV7-9 to TRBJ2-7, with D possibly being TRBD2 (6 bases). Per germline, CDR1 SEHNR and CDR2 FQNEAQ (reference sequence). The length of the CDR3 is 14 residues. The V and J ends lost 5 bases and 4 bases respectively, with 15 bases between them. The CDR3 here is CASSLSRESYEQYF. The CDR3 nucleotides are TGTGCCAGCAGCCTTTCCCGGGAGTCTTACGAGCAGTACTTC.

This chain connects TRBV4-3 to TRBJ2-3; TRBD1 agrees at 8 bases. This CDR3 is 16 amino acids long. Germline trimming cut 1 base from V and 2 bases from J; bases unmatched to any gene: 5. Per the germline V gene, CDR1 is LGHNA and CDR2 is YSLEER. The CDR3 sequence is CASSQGDRTFTDTQYF. The CDR3 coding sequence is TGCGCCAGCAGCCAAGGGGACAGGACTTTCACAGATACGCAGTATTTT.

V gene TRBV21-1 combines with J gene TRBJ2-2; the table's D call, TRBD2, has no DNA check behind it. TRBV21-1 is reported as a pseudogene. The CDR3 is 16 amino acids. CDR3 sequence: CASSKPGPPGGGELFF. DNA of the CDR3: TGTGCCAGCAGCAAACCCGGCCCCCCGGGAGGCGGGGAGCTGTTTTTT.